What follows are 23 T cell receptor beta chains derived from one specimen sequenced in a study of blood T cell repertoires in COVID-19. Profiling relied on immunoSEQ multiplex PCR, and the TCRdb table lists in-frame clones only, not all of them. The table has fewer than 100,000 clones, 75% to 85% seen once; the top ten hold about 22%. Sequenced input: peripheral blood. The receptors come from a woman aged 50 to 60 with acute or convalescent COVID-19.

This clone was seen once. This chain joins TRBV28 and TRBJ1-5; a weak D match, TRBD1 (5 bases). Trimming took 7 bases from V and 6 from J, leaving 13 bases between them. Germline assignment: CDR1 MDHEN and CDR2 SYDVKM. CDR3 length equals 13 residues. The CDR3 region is CASIRQGSQPQHF. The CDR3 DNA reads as TGTGCCAGCATCAGGCAGGGAAGTCAGCCCCAGCATTTT.

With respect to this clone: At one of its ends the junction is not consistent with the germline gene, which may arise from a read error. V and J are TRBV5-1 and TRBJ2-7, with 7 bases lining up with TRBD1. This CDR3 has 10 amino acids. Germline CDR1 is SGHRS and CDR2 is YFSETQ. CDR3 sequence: CASSLDRGSF. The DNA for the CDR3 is TGCGCCAGCAGCTTGGACAGGGGTAGCTTC.

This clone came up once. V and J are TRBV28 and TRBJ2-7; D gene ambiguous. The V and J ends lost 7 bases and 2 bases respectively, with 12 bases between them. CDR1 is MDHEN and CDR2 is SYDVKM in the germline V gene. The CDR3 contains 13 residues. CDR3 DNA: TGTGCCAGCACCACTCGAACCACCTACGAGCAGTACTTC. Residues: CASTTRTTYEQYF.

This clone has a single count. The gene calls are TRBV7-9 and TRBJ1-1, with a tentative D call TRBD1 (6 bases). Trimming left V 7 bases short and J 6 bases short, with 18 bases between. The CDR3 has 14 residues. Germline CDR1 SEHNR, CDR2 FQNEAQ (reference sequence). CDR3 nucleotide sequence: TGTGCCAGCACCCGGGACGTCTACAGGGCTGAAGCTTTCTTT. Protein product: CASTRDVYRAEAFF.

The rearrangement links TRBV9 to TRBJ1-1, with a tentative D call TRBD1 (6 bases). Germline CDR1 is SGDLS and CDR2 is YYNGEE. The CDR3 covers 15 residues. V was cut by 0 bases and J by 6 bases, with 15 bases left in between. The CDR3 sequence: CASSVDYRDGAEAFF. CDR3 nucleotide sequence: TGTGCCAGCAGCGTAGATTACAGGGATGGAGCTGAAGCTTTCTTT. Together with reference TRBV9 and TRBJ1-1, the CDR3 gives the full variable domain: DSGVTQTPKHLITATGQRVTLRCSPRSGDLSVYWYQQSLDQGLQFLIQYYNGEERAKGNILERFSAQQFPDLHSELNLSSLELGDSALYFCASSVDYRDGAEAFFGQGTRLTVV.

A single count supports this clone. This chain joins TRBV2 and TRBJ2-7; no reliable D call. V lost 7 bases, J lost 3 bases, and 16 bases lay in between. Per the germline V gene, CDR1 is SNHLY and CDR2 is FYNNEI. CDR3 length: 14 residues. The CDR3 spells CASTPWATYYEQYF. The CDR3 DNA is TGTGCCAGCACCCCGTGGGCCACTTACTACGAGCAGTACTTC.

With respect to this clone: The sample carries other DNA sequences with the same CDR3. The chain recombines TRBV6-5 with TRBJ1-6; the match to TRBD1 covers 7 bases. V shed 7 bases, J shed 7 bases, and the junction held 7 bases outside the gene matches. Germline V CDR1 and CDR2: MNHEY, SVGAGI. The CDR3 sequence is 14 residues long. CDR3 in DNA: TGTGCCAGCACCAACAGGGGAAACAATTCACCCCTCCACTTT. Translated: CASTNRGNNSPLHF.

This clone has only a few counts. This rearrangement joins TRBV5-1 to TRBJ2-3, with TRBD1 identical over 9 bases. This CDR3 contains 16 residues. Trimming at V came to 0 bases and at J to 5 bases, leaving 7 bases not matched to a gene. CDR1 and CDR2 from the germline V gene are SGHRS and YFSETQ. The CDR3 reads CASSLVQGARGDTQYF. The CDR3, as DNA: TGCGCCAGCAGCTTGGTACAGGGGGCACGGGGAGATACGCAGTATTTT.

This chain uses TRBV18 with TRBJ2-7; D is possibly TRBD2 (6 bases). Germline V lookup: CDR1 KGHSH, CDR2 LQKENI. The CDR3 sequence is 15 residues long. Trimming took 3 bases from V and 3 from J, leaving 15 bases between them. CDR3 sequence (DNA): TGTGCCAGCTCACCCCTAGGAGGGGCAAGCTACGAGCAGTACTTC. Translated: CASSPLGGASYEQYF.

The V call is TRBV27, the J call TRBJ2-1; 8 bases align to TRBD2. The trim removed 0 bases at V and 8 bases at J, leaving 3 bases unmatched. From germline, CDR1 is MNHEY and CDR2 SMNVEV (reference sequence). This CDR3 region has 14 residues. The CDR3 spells CASSLSILADEQFF. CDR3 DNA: TGTGCCAGCAGTTTATCGATACTAGCGGATGAGCAGTTCTTC.

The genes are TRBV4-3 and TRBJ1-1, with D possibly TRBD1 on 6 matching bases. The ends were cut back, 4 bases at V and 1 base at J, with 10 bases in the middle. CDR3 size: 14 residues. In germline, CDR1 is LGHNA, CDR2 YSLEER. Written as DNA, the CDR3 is TGCGCCAGCAGCCCTGTGACAGGGAACACTGAAGCTTTCTTT. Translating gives CASSPVTGNTEAFF.

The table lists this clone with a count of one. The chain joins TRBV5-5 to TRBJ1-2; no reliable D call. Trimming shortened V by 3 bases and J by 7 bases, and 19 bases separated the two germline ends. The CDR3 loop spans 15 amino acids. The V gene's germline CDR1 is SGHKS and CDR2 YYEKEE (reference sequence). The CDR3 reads CASSSQWVQAGGYTF. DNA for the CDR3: TGTGCCAGCAGCTCGCAGTGGGTGCAGGCGGGTGGCTACACCTTC.

The CDR3 region is CASSASGRAGGELFF. The CDR3 DNA reads as TGTGCCAGCAGCGCTAGCGGGAGGGCCGGCGGGGAGCTGTTTTTT. V and J are TRBV2 and TRBJ2-2, with TRBD2 matching over 12 bases. This CDR3 is built from 15 residues. J gave up 7 bases and V 6 bases, and 6 bases lay outside the gene matches. CDR1 is SNHLY, CDR2 FYNNEI, per germline.

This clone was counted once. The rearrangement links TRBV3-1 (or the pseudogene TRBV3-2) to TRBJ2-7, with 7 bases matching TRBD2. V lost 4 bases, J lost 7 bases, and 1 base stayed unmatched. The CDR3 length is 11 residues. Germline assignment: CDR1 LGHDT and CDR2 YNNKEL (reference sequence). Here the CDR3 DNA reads TGTGCCAGCAGCCTCGGGGGGGAGCAGTACTTC. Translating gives CASSLGGEQYF.

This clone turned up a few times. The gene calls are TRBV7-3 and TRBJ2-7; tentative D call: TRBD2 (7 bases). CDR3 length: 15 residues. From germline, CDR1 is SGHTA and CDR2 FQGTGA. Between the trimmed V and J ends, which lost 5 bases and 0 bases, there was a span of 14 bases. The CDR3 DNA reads TGTGCCAGCAGCCCTAGCGGAGGGGGCTCCTACGAGCAGTACTTC. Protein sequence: CASSPSGGGSYEQYF.

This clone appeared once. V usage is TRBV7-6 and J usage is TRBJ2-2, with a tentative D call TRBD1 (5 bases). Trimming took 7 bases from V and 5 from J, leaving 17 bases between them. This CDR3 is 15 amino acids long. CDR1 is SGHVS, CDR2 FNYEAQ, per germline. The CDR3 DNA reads TGTGCCAGCAACCATGACAGCCCCGTGACCGGGGAGCTGTTTTTT. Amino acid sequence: CASNHDSPVTGELFF.

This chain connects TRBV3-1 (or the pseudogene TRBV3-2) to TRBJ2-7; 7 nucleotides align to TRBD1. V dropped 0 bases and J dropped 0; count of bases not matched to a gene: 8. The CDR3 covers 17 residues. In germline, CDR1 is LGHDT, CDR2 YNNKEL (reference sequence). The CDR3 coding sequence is TGTGCCAGCAGCCAAGACACTCCAGGGGGTTTCTCCTACGAGCAGTACTTC. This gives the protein CASSQDTPGGFSYEQYF.

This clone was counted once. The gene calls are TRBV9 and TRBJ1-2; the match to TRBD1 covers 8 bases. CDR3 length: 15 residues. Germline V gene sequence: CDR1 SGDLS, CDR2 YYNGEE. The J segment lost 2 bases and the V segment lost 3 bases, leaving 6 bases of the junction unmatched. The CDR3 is CASSASGGANYGYTF. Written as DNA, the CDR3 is TGTGCCAGCAGCGCCTCAGGGGGCGCCAACTATGGCTACACCTTC.

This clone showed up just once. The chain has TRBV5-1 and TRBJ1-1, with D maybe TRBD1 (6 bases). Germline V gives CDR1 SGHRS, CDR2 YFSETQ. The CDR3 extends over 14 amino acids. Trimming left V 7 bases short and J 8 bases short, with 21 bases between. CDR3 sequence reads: CASASSGAMLEAFF. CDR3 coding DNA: TGCGCCAGCGCCTCCTCAGGGGCGATGTTGGAAGCTTTCTTT.

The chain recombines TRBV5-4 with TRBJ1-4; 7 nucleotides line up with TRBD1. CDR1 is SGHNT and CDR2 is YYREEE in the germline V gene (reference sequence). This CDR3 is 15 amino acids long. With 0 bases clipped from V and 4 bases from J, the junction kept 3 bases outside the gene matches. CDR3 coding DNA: TGTGCCAGCAGCTTGGGGACAGGAAATAATGAAAAACTGTTTTTT. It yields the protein CASSLGTGNNEKLFF.

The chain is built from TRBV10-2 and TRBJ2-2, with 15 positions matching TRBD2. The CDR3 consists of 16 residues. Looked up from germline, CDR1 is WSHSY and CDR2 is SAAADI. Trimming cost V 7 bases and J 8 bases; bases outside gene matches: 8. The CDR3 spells CASTFGTSGGSGELFF. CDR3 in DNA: TGCGCCAGCACTTTCGGGACTAGCGGGGGGAGTGGGGAGCTGTTTTTT.

The CDR3: CASSSIIGTGSNQPQHF. CDR3 in DNA: TGTGCCAGCAGCTCCATTATTGGGACAGGTAGCAATCAGCCCCAGCATTTT. The chain employs TRBV27 and TRBJ1-5; 8 bases are a match to TRBD1. Per germline, CDR1 MNHEY and CDR2 SMNVEV (reference sequence). Trimming at V came to 6 bases and at J to 0 bases, leaving 10 bases not matched to a gene. CDR3 length: 17 residues.

CDR3 sequence (DNA): TGTGCCAGCAGTTCGGGACAGGAGAATGAAAAACTGTTTTTT. Translation gives CASSSGQENEKLFF. The rearrangement uses TRBV6-2 or TRBV6-3 and TRBJ1-4; 8 positions agree with TRBD1. Germline loops: CDR1 MNHEY, CDR2 SVGEGT. The CDR3 covers 14 residues. After removal of 4 bases from V and 5 bases from J, the junction contained 3 bases not matched to a gene.